This T cell receptor (beta chain) is from a study of siplizumab effects on memory and regulatory T cells. The method was immunoSEQ multiplex PCR; TCRdb's version includes in-frame clones alone and lacks a portion of them. Counted here are 50,000 or so clones, about 97% occurring once; the ten biggest clones make up 0.64%. Regarding the study as a whole: Suppressive function of proliferating Tregs from siplizumab cultures was not confirmed. Siplizumab, the agent tested, significantly reduced alloreactive sequences traceable to unstimulated CD4+ memory cells.

Between the trimmed V and J ends, which lost 5 bases and 2 bases, there was a span of 11 bases. CDR1 and CDR2 (germline): SGHVS, FQNEAQ. The CDR3 is 14 residues long. Concerning this clone itself: Its antigen is currently unknown.

The sequenced sample was naive CD4+ T cells sorted from blood. The rearrangement links TRBV7-8 to TRBJ2-3; D may be TRBD1 (5 bases). This sequence was found in a human donor in good health. The CDR3 reads CASSPDSFTDTQYF. The CDR3 bases are TGTGCCAGCAGCCCCGACAGTTTCACAGATACGCAGTATTTT.